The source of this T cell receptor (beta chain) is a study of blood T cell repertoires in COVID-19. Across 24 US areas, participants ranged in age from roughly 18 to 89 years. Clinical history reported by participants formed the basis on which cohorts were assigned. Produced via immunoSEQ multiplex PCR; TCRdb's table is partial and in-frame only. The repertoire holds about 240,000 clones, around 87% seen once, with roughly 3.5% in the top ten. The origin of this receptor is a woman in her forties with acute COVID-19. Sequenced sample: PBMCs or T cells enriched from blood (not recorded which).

CDR3 region: CASSLASSSYEQYF. As DNA, the CDR3 is TGCGCCAGCAGCTTGGCCTCGAGCTCCTACGAGCAGTACTTC. The J gene is TRBJ2-7, the V gene TRBV5-1; D is undetermined. The CDR3 consists of 14 residues. The V and J ends lost 0 bases and 0 bases respectively, with 7 bases between them. The germline CDR1 and CDR2 sequences are SGHRS and YFSETQ.